Below are 18 T cell receptor beta chains sequenced from a single sample in a study of blood T cell repertoires in COVID-19. The table came from immunoSEQ multiplex PCR; TCRdb's copy has only in-frame clones and leaves some out. The table has 150,000 to 200,000 clones, about 86% seen once. Sequencing was done on a sample of peripheral blood. Receptors originate from a man in his 70s with active or convalescent COVID-19.

The gene calls are TRBV28 and TRBJ1-4; possibly TRBD1 for D (6 bases). Deletions cut 2 bases from V and 8 bases from J, with 9 bases between. The germline CDR1 and CDR2 sequences are MDHEN and SYDVKM. The CDR3 spans 13 residues. CDR3 residues: CASSLAGAEKLFF. CDR3 sequence (DNA): TGTGCCAGCAGTTTAGCAGGGGCGGAAAAACTGTTTTTT.

This chain uses TRBV7-2 with TRBJ2-5, with TRBD2 matching 8 bases. Germline V CDR1 and CDR2: SGHTA, FQGNSA. CDR3 size: 14 residues. V was pared by 7 bases and J by 3 bases, with 7 bases of the junction left unmatched. The CDR3 spells CASTRLGGEETQYF. DNA of the CDR3: TGTGCCAGCACCCGTCTCGGGGGGGAAGAGACCCAGTACTTC. The full variable domain, in which reference TRBV7-2 and TRBJ2-5 provide the parts outside the CDR3, is GAGVSQSPSNKVTEKGKDVELRCDPISGHTALYWYRQSLGQGLEFLIYFQGNSAPDKSGLPSDRFSAERTGGSVSTLTIQRTQQEDSAVYLCASTRLGGEETQYFGPGTRLLVL.

The chain has TRBV25-1 and TRBJ1-1; TRBD1 matches at 8 bases. The CDR3 covers 12 residues. J gave up 6 bases and V 6 bases, and 3 bases lay outside the gene matches. Germline V lookup: CDR1 MGHDK, CDR2 SYGVNS. The CDR3 reads CASSKGQAEAFF. In DNA form, the CDR3 reads TGTGCCAGCAGCAAGGGACAGGCTGAAGCTTTCTTT.

The rearrangement joins TRBV19 to TRBJ2-1; D is ambiguous. Germline loops: CDR1 LNHDA, CDR2 SQIVND (reference sequence). Trimming left V 6 bases short and J 4 bases short, with 13 bases between. The CDR3 sequence is 14 residues long. The CDR3 DNA sequence: TGTGCCAGTAGGCCGGAGTCGAGTTACAATGAGCAGTTCTTC. Protein product: CASRPESSYNEQFF.

In nucleotides, the CDR3 is TGTGCCAGCAGCTCAACCGGGACAGGGCATGGCTACACCTTC. Its protein product is CASSSTGTGHGYTF. The chain has TRBV7-9 and TRBJ1-2; the match to TRBD1 covers 9 bases. The CDR3 extends over 14 amino acids. The V and J ends lost 4 bases and 6 bases, in that order; junction bases with no gene match: 6. Germline V gene sequence: CDR1 SEHNR, CDR2 FQNEAQ (reference sequence).

This clone showed up just once. The J gene is TRBJ1-3, the V gene TRBV6-5; D possibly corresponds to TRBD1 (5 bases). This CDR3 contains 13 residues. V was pared by 5 bases and J by 4 bases, with 9 bases between. Germline V gene lookup returns CDR1 MNHEY and CDR2 SVGAGI. CDR3 DNA sequence: TGTGCCAGCAGTCGGGGGGTCGGAAACACCATATATTTT. It codes for CASSRGVGNTIYF.

The chain uses TRBV7-2 and TRBJ1-1; TRBD1 is a possible D gene (6 bases). This CDR3 comprises 15 residues. Germline CDR1 reads SGHTA; CDR2 reads FQGNSA. V shed 2 bases and J shed 1 base, with 11 bases lying between them. The CDR3 reads CASSLQPGQNTEAFF. The DNA of the CDR3 is TGTGCCAGCAGCTTACAGCCGGGACAGAACACTGAAGCTTTCTTT.

V is TRBV18 and J is TRBJ1-5, with TRBD1 identical over 8 bases. CDR3 length equals 17 residues. Germline values: CDR1 KGHSH, CDR2 LQKENI. V lost 2 bases and J lost 6; bases outside the gene matches: 12. Here the CDR3 DNA reads TGTGCCAGCTCACCAAGGCCGACAGGGGTGGGAAGTCAGCCCCAGCATTTT. Its protein product is CASSPRPTGVGSQPQHF.

The chain combines TRBV24-1 with TRBJ2-3; unclear D gene. V was trimmed by 7 bases and J by 0 bases, leaving 7 bases between them. CDR1 is KGHDR and CDR2 is SFDVKD in the germline V gene. This CDR3 contains 13 residues. CDR3 residues: CATRESSTDTQYF. For the CDR3, the DNA is TGTGCCACCAGGGAGTCTAGCACAGATACGCAGTATTTT.

The CDR3 region is CASSPLAGSYNEQFF. In nucleotides, the CDR3 is TGTGCCAGCAGCCCACTAGCGGGAAGCTACAATGAGCAGTTCTTC. J is TRBJ2-1 and V is TRBV9; TRBD2 matches 10 bases. Germline CDR1 and CDR2: SGDLS and YYNGEE. The trim removed 4 bases at V and 3 bases at J, leaving 4 bases unmatched. The CDR3 covers 15 residues.

The chain uses TRBV7-2 and TRBJ2-5; 7 bases are a match to TRBD2. Germline assignment: CDR1 SGHTA and CDR2 FQGNSA. V dropped 5 bases and J dropped 3; count of bases not matched to a gene: 9. The CDR3 has 15 amino acids. The CDR3 nucleotides read TGTGCCAGCAGCCTTAGAGCGGGATGGGAAGAGACCCAGTACTTC. This encodes CASSLRAGWEETQYF.

V gene TRBV4-1 combines with J gene TRBJ2-4; possible D gene TRBD1, 6 bases. CDR1 is MGHRA and CDR2 is YSYEKL in the germline V gene. CDR3 length: 17 residues. V was shortened by 0 bases and J by 1 base, with 13 bases between the two germline ends. This chain's CDR3 is CASSQEPWDTAKNIQYF. The DNA for the CDR3 is TGCGCCAGCAGCCAAGAACCCTGGGACACCGCCAAAAACATTCAGTACTTC.

The chain employs TRBV5-6 and TRBJ1-1; the D gene is possibly TRBD1 (6 bases). The CDR3 runs to 13 residues. V dropped 6 bases and J dropped 1 base, with 10 bases sitting between them. Germline CDR1 is SGHDT and CDR2 is YYEEEE. The CDR3 bases are TGTGCCAGCATGACGGACAGGAACACTGAAGCTTTCTTT. Protein sequence: CASMTDRNTEAFF.

The chain joins TRBV5-1 to TRBJ1-2; a weak D match, TRBD1 (5 bases). The V gene's germline CDR1 is SGHRS and CDR2 YFSETQ. The CDR3 totals 15 residues. Trimming took off 0 bases at V and 8 bases at J, with 17 bases between the two ends. This CDR3 is CASSLARAGRQGYTF. The CDR3 DNA is TGCGCCAGCAGCTTGGCCAGGGCAGGGCGGCAGGGCTACACCTTC.

The chain links TRBV11-3 to TRBJ1-5; D ambiguous. This CDR3 has 15 amino acids. Germline-derived CDR1 and CDR2 are SGHNT and YENEEA. The V end was cut by 2 bases, the J end by 3 bases, with 11 bases between. The CDR3 DNA is TGTGCCAGCAGCTTAAGGACGGACTACAATCAGCCCCAGCATTTT. Its translation is CASSLRTDYNQPQHF.

This chain's CDR3 is CASSRGVSGEAFF. The CDR3 DNA follows: TGTGCCAGCAGCAGGGGGGTCTCGGGTGAAGCTTTCTTT. This chain uses TRBV28 with TRBJ1-1; 7 bases line up with TRBD1. The CDR3 length is 13 residues. The V segment lost 6 bases and the J segment 7 bases; nucleotides outside the gene matches: 8. The germline gives CDR1 MDHEN, CDR2 SYDVKM.

This clone showed up just once. The V gene is TRBV7-2, the J gene TRBJ2-6, with a tentative D call TRBD1 (5 bases). CDR1 is SGHTA and CDR2 is FQGNSA in the germline V gene. This CDR3 region has 16 residues. V was shortened by 1 base and J by 0 bases, with 7 bases between the two germline ends. CDR3 bases: TGTGCCAGCAGCTTAGTGGGGCACTCTGGGGCCAACGTCCTGACTTTC. Protein: CASSLVGHSGANVLTF.

This clone was seen just once. CDR3 sequence reads: CASSHQTDRTEAFF. The CDR3 coding sequence is TGTGCCAGCAGCCATCAGACAGATCGGACTGAAGCTTTCTTT. V usage is TRBV7-9 and J usage is TRBJ1-1; D might be TRBD1 (5 bases). The V gene lost 5 bases and the J gene lost 5 bases, with 15 bases spanning the gap. Germline loops: CDR1 SEHNR, CDR2 FQNEAQ (reference sequence). The CDR3 length is 14 residues.